This TCR beta chain is drawn from a study of naive CD8 T cells in extremely preterm neonates. The sample holds sorted live naive CD8+ CD45RA+CCR7+ T cells. The protocol was immunoSEQ multiplex PCR, while the TCRdb copy is restricted to in-frame clones and leaves out a portion. The repertoire consists of 5,000 to 6,500 clones, with around 97% occurring once and the leading ten covering 0.38%. Regarding the study as a whole: Productive template counts varied among preterm samples, a noted limitation.

The J segment lost 11 bases and the V segment lost 9 bases, leaving 7 bases of the junction unmatched. Germline CDR1 reads LNHDA; CDR2 reads SQIVND (reference sequence). This CDR3 has 12 amino acids. As to this clone: Antigen: not known.

The chain carries TRBV19 and TRBJ1-1, with 12 nucleotides matching TRBD1. This receptor was obtained from a human donor in good health. Sequencing input: naive CD8+ T cells from blood. The CDR3 bases are TGTGCCAGCCGGGACAGGGGGCGGGGGGCTTTCTTT. Translating it yields CASRDRGRGAFF.